Listed here are 26 T cell receptor beta chains from one sample, sequenced in a study of T cells in Graves' hyperthyroidism and ophthalmopathy. Amplification targeted TCR beta CDR3 regions from RNA transcripts. An initial round of RT-PCR targeting the TCR CDR3 relied on the HTBI primer set. MiXCR was run by TCRdb on the multiplex PCR reads, yielding one entry per CDR3 protein. Of some 600,000 distinct CDR3 sequences listed, approximately 15% are singletons. The sequenced sample was blood. The receptors come from a woman between 25 and 40 years old with Graves' hyperthyroidism that later progressed to Graves' ophthalmopathy.

Turning to this clonotype: A clone one base away is much larger, so this may be a read error. The DNA of the CDR3 is TGTGCCAGCAGCCAACTGGGCACCGGGGAGCTGTTTTTT. This gives the protein CASSQLGTGELFF. The chain has TRBV3-1 and TRBJ2-2; D gene uncertain. Germline V lookup: CDR1 LGHDT, CDR2 YNNKEL (reference sequence). The ends were cut back, 2 bases at V and 4 bases at J, with 5 bases in the middle. The CDR3 runs to 13 residues.

As to this clonotype: Given a much more abundant clone one base away, this may be a read error. The chain combines TRBV12-3 or TRBV12-4 with TRBJ2-5; 9 positions match TRBD2. V lost 5 bases to trimming and J lost 4 bases; unmatched junction nucleotides: 2. CDR3 length equals 13 residues. Here the CDR3 DNA reads TGTGCCAGCAGTCCTAGCGGGGTAGAGACCCAGTACTTC. Protein sequence: CASSPSGVETQYF.

This clonotype turned up a few times. The chain has TRBV6-1 and TRBJ2-2, with D hard to call. Trimming pared 2 bases from V and 7 bases from J, leaving 14 bases between. This CDR3 contains 15 residues. Germline CDR1 MNHNS, CDR2 SASEGT. The CDR3 region is CASSEFNSARGELFF. The CDR3, as DNA: TGTGCCAGCAGTGAATTCAATAGTGCCCGCGGGGAGCTGTTTTTT.

This clonotype was detected many times. The chain uses TRBV13 and TRBJ1-2, with D hard to call. Trimming shortened V by 1 base and J by 8 bases, and 11 bases separated the two germline ends. CDR3 length equals 13 residues. CDR1 is PRHDT and CDR2 is FYEKMQ in the germline V gene (reference sequence). Written as DNA, the CDR3 is TGTGCCAGCAGCTTAGTGAAAGGGCCCGGCTACACCTTC. It translates to CASSLVKGPGYTF.

This clonotype showed up many times. J is TRBJ1-1 and V is TRBV10-3; 7 nucleotides match TRBD1. CDR1 and CDR2 from the germline V gene are ENHRY and SYGVKD. V shed 6 bases, J shed 0 bases, and the junction held 19 bases outside the gene matches. The CDR3 has 19 residues. CDR3 protein: CAIRAFFGQDSMMNTEAFF. The CDR3 DNA sequence: TGTGCCATCAGGGCCTTCTTCGGACAGGACTCAATGATGAACACTGAAGCTTTCTTT.

This clonotype has at least ten counts. V is TRBV7-2 and J is TRBJ2-3, with 10 bases lining up with TRBD2. The V gene end was trimmed by 1 base and the J gene end by 8 bases; junction bases not matched to a gene: 18. This CDR3 region has 19 residues. Germline V gene sequence: CDR1 SGHTA, CDR2 FQGNSA. CDR3 DNA sequence: TGTGCCAGCAGCTTAGGTGACTTTGCTAGCGGGAGTTTATTTTCTACGCAGTATTTT. This translates into CASSLGDFASGSLFSTQYF.

The rearrangement links TRBV12-3 or TRBV12-4 to TRBJ2-2; D ambiguous. The ends were cut back, 6 bases at V and 4 bases at J, with 9 bases in the middle. This CDR3 comprises 13 residues. The CDR3 sequence is CASSSESTGELFF. The CDR3 DNA follows: TGTGCCAGCAGCTCCGAGAGCACCGGGGAGCTGTTTTTT.

V is TRBV20-1 and J is TRBJ1-4, with TRBD1 as a possible D gene (6 bases). With 1 base removed from V and 4 bases from J, the gap between germline ends came to 16 bases. CDR3 length: 16 amino acids. Germline V gene lookup returns CDR1 DFQATT and CDR2 SNEGSKA (reference sequence). The CDR3 here is CSARVTGHYFNEKLFF. The CDR3 DNA sequence: TGCAGTGCTAGAGTGACAGGACACTATTTTAATGAAAAACTGTTTTTT.

This clonotype was detected many times. The chain uses TRBV11-2 and TRBJ2-7; tentatively, D is TRBD2 (6 bases). Deletions cut 8 bases from V and 1 base from J, with 15 bases between. The length of the CDR3 is 14 residues. In germline, CDR1 is SGHAT, CDR2 FQNNGV. The DNA for the CDR3 is TGTGCCAGCTCTTCAGTGGCGGGGTCCTACGAGCAGTACTTC. Protein sequence: CASSSVAGSYEQYF.

The CDR3, as DNA: TGTGCCAGCTGCCAGGACGCTTTAGGAGGAAACACCATATATTTT. Translating it yields CASCQDALGGNTIYF. V and J are TRBV9 and TRBJ1-3; D is uncertain. There are 15 residues in the CDR3. Germline V gene data show CDR1 as SGDLS and CDR2 as YYNGEE. V was cut by 7 bases and J by 4 bases, with 18 bases left in between.

At least ten counts were recorded for this clonotype. CDR3 DNA: TGTGCCATCAGTTCTGGACAGGGGGTTGGCTACGAGCAGTACTTC. It codes for CAISSGQGVGYEQYF. This chain joins TRBV10-3 and TRBJ2-7, with 10 bases that match TRBD1. Trimming took 5 bases from V and 3 from J; bases not matched to a gene: 7. Germline assignment: CDR1 ENHRY and CDR2 SYGVKD. The CDR3 loop spans 15 amino acids.

This clonotype was counted between two and nine times. The chain joins TRBV19 to TRBJ2-5; 10 positions match TRBD2. Germline CDR1 and CDR2: LNHDA and SQIVND (reference sequence). This CDR3 contains 17 residues. V dropped 5 bases and J dropped 1; count of bases not matched to a gene: 10. The CDR3 nucleotides are TGTGCCAGTAGTCCTAGCGGGAGACGGGCCGGCCAAGAGACCCAGTACTTC. Translating it yields CASSPSGRRAGQETQYF.

This clonotype was recorded many times. The V call is TRBV28, the J call TRBJ1-2; D perhaps matches TRBD1 (5 bases). V lost 3 bases to trimming and J lost 0 bases, with 17 bases between them. CDR3 length equals 17 residues. Germline-derived CDR1 and CDR2 are MDHEN and SYDVKM. CDR3 in amino acids: CASSFSRVRSPNYGYTF. The CDR3 DNA follows: TGTGCCAGCAGTTTCAGCAGGGTTCGATCCCCTAACTATGGCTACACCTTC.

Many counts were recorded for this clonotype. The rearrangement links TRBV11-2 to TRBJ2-7; TRBD1 might be the D (5 bases). The V end lost 5 bases, the J end lost 3 bases, and 17 bases lay between the germline ends. The CDR3 sequence is 15 residues long. The germline V gene encodes CDR1 SGHAT and CDR2 FQNNGV. CDR3 residues: CASSPQAGSRYEQYF. The DNA for the CDR3 is TGTGCCAGCAGCCCTCAGGCAGGGTCACGCTACGAGCAGTACTTC.

This clonotype appeared many times. The V gene is TRBV5-1, the J gene TRBJ2-7; D gene ambiguous. Germline CDR1 is SGHRS and CDR2 is YFSETQ. The length of the CDR3 is 15 residues. The germline V and J ends were trimmed by 4 bases and 4 bases, with 18 bases remaining between them. The CDR3 bases are TGCGCCAGCAGCCCTGGCCCCAGCCAAGGATACGAGCAGTACTTC. Its protein product is CASSPGPSQGYEQYF. Together with reference TRBV5-1 and TRBJ2-7, the CDR3 gives the full variable domain: KAGVTQTPRYLIKTRGQQVTLSCSPISGHRSVSWYQQTPGQGLQFLFEYFSETQRNKGNFPGRFSGRQFSNSRSEMNVSTLELGDSALYLCASSPGPSQGYEQYFGPGTRLTVT.

V gene TRBV4-3 combines with J gene TRBJ2-5; 8 bases map to TRBD2. The germline gives CDR1 LGHNA, CDR2 YSLEER. With 5 bases clipped from V and 8 bases from J, the junction kept 13 bases outside the gene matches. The CDR3 totals 15 residues. CDR3 DNA sequence: TGCGCCAGCAGCACAAGGACGGGGGGGGGAGATACCCAGTACTTC. It specifies CASSTRTGGGDTQYF.

The chain couples TRBV6-5 to TRBJ2-1, with 12 bases matching TRBD2. CDR1 is MNHEY, CDR2 SVGAGI, per germline. CDR3 size: 19 residues. Trimming removed 2 bases from V and 0 bases from J; junction bases left unmatched: 8. The DNA of the CDR3 is TGTGCCAGCAGTTACGGCCTAGCGGGAGGGCCAAGCTCCTACAATGAGCAGTTCTTC. Translated: CASSYGLAGGPSSYNEQFF.

This clonotype occurred many times. V and J are TRBV12-5 and TRBJ2-7; D ambiguous. V was clipped by 6 bases and J by 0 bases, with 12 bases between them. In germline, CDR1 is LGHNT, CDR2 FRNRAP. This CDR3 spans 14 amino acids. The CDR3 nucleotides are TGTGCTAGTGGACGTGGCAAGAGCTCCTACGAGCAGTACTTC. Translated, it gives CASGRGKSSYEQYF. The full variable domain, in which reference TRBV12-5 and TRBJ2-7 provide the parts outside the CDR3, is DARVTQTPRHKVTEMGQEVTMRCQPILGHNTVFWYRQTMMQGLELLAYFRNRAPLDDSGMPKDRFSAEMPDATLATLKIQPSEPRDSAVYFCASGRGKSSYEQYFGPGTRLTVT.

This chain uses TRBV27 with TRBJ2-1; perhaps TRBD2 as D (6 bases). Trimming took off 2 bases at V and 8 bases at J, with 10 bases between the two ends. Per germline, CDR1 MNHEY and CDR2 SMNVEV (reference sequence). This CDR3 region has 13 residues. CDR3 DNA sequence: TGTGCCAGCAGTTTAACGGAGCGGGATGAGCAGTTCTTC. It is translated as CASSLTERDEQFF.

This clonotype was detected ten times or more. The chain combines TRBV27 with TRBJ2-3, with D perhaps TRBD1 (6 bases). Germline CDR1 MNHEY, CDR2 SMNVEV (reference sequence). The germline V and J ends were trimmed by 5 bases and 4 bases, with 13 bases remaining between them. The CDR3 spans 14 residues. The CDR3 here is CASSGEQGPDTQYF. The CDR3 DNA is TGTGCCAGCAGTGGAGAACAGGGTCCAGATACGCAGTATTTT.

The genes are TRBV11-2 and TRBJ2-1; no reliable D call. Trimming stripped 0 bases from V and 4 bases from J, with 16 bases between. Germline V CDR1 and CDR2: SGHAT, FQNNGV. This CDR3 has 17 residues. CDR3 protein: CASSLELVGPGYNEQFF. The CDR3 DNA reads TGTGCCAGCAGCTTAGAGTTAGTTGGTCCGGGTTACAATGAGCAGTTCTTC.

At least ten counts were recorded for this clonotype. The rearrangement links TRBV13 to TRBJ1-1; D is ambiguous. V dropped 5 bases and J dropped 6 bases, with 13 bases sitting between them. This CDR3 is 13 amino acids long. CDR1 is PRHDT, CDR2 FYEKMQ, per germline (reference sequence). The chain's CDR3 is CASSGSTRAEAFF. In nucleotides, the CDR3 is TGTGCCAGCAGCGGGAGTACTCGGGCTGAAGCTTTCTTT.

This clonotype was seen only a few times. This chain connects TRBV20-1 to TRBJ2-5; possibly TRBD1 or TRBD2 for D (5 bases each). CDR3 length equals 13 residues. The germline V gene has CDR1 DFQATT and CDR2 SNEGSKA (reference sequence). The V gene lost 6 bases and the J gene lost 2 bases, with 13 bases spanning the gap. The CDR3 is CSARGPRQETQYF. The CDR3 nucleotides are TGCAGTGCCCGGGGACCCCGGCAAGAGACCCAGTACTTC.

In its sample, this clonotype was seen many times. This chain joins TRBV29-1 and TRBJ1-2; D may be TRBD1 (6 bases). The CDR3 contains 15 residues. Trimming took 5 bases from V and 8 from J, leaving 24 bases between them. CDR1 is SQVTM and CDR2 is ANQGSEA in the germline V gene. CDR3 nucleotide sequence: TGCAGCGTTAAACCGGGACACAACCTAGTCTGGGGCTACACCTTC. This codes for CSVKPGHNLVWGYTF.

This clonotype was recorded at least ten times. This chain links TRBV29-1 with TRBJ1-3; D not certain. V was pared by 4 bases and J by 0 bases, with 7 bases between. CDR3 length: 13 amino acids. Looked up from germline, CDR1 is SQVTM and CDR2 is ANQGSEA. The CDR3 spells CSVVESSGNTIYF. The CDR3 DNA sequence: TGCAGCGTTGTTGAGAGCTCTGGAAACACCATATATTTT.

There are many counts of this clonotype. The CDR3 protein is CASSLGYGAGANVLTF. The DNA for the CDR3 is TGTGCCAGCAGCCTAGGGTACGGAGCTGGGGCCAACGTCCTGACTTTC. This chain uses TRBV11-2 with TRBJ2-6; D call uncertain. Per germline, CDR1 SGHAT and CDR2 FQNNGV. V lost 5 bases and J 2 bases, leaving 13 bases between the germline ends. The CDR3 spans 16 residues. Full variable domain (remainder filled in from reference TRBV11-2 and TRBJ2-6): EAGVAQSPRYKIIEKRQSVAFWCNPISGHATLYWYQQILGQGPKLLIQFQNNGVVDDSQLPKDRFSAERLKGVDSTLKIQPAKLEDSAVYLCASSLGYGAGANVLTFGAGSRLTVL.